This TCR beta chain was captured by sequencing in a study of CD8 T cells in Susac syndrome. Study outcomes and limitations: That the number of individuals in its TCR sequencing and HLA analysis was relatively small was acknowledged by the study.

An input of roughly 0.45 to 1 ug of RNA was subjected to reverse transcription using random hexamers. Multiplex PCR with immunoSEQ amplified the TCR beta CDR3 across 54 Vbeta and 13 Jbeta. MiXCR, run by TCRdb on the immunoSEQ multiplex PCR reads, gives a single entry per CDR3 protein. Seen here are 200,000 to 300,000 distinct CDR3 sequences, just under 95% observed once, and the top ten hold roughly 0.072%. The multiple sclerosis controls comprised treatment-naive patients whose relapsing-remitting disease was stable or active. TEMRA cells were FACS-enriched and CD8+ and CD4+ T cells negatively isolated. The trim removed 1 base at V and 9 bases at J, leaving 12 bases unmatched. The CDR3 loop spans 17 amino acids. The V gene's germline CDR1 is LGHDT and CDR2 YNNKEL (reference sequence). Points on this clonotype: Antigen unknown.

The sequenced sample consisted of CD4+ T cells from PBMCs. The J gene is TRBJ2-1, the V gene TRBV3-1, with 10 bases fitting TRBD2. The receptor was isolated from a human donor with multiple sclerosis. The CDR3 DNA follows: TGTGCCAGCAGCCAAGCCCGTTTGAGCGGGAGGGCCGTTGAGCAGTTCTTC. Translation: CASSQARLSGRAVEQFF.